This TCR beta chain was sequenced for a study of CXCR3-negative and CXCR3-positive naive CD8 T cells. Remarks on this clonotype: Its target is not known.

Study-wide results and caveats: Cryopreserved cells showed partially decreased CXCR3 expression, and most assays used fresh PBMCs.

The CDR3 runs 15 residues. CDR1 LNHNV and CDR2 YYDKDF come from the germline V gene (reference sequence). Through 5' RACE with UMI labels, the TRB cDNA libraries were prepared. TCRdb re-called the 5' RACE reads and shows each CDR3 protein once, DNA omitted. Its table lists 50,000 to 65,000 distinct CDR3 sequences. Material for sequencing was naive CXCR3- CD8+ T cells from blood. Regarding subset: CD45RO-CCR7+CD27+CD95- naive CD8+ T cells lacking CXCR3 (TNR3-). The rearrangement links TRBV15 to TRBJ2-7; TCRdb picks TRBD2, but there is no DNA to check that call. This sequence originates from a human donor in good health. Some clones in this sample may be carry-over from other donors' samples. The CDR3 sequence is CATSPLHGRTYEQYF.